The clone carrying this TCR beta chain was observed a single time. Its antigen is as yet unknown. The protocol was immunoSEQ multiplex PCR, while the TCRdb copy is restricted to in-frame clones and leaves out a portion. The data show about 53,000 clones, 84% seen once. This entry belongs to a study of radiotherapy plus CTLA-4 blockade in lung cancer. As for the study in general: Around 20% of enrolled patients responded objectively, and approximately 30% had disease control.

V lost 10 bases and J lost 7; bases outside the gene matches: 6. Germline assignment: CDR1 SNHLY and CDR2 FYNNEI. This CDR3 region has 12 residues. Study-level results: Increased serum interferon-beta after radiation also reportedly predicted response strongly. After radiotherapy and ipilimumab, tumor-derived clones expanded in peripheral blood.

The chain combines TRBV2 with TRBJ2-1, with 8 bases matching TRBD2. The sequenced sample was peripheral blood, obtained from a patient treated with radiotherapy plus ipilimumab. The TCR comes from a human donor with non-small cell lung cancer whose response to radiotherapy plus ipilimumab could not be evaluated. The CDR3 sequence is CATPGGANEQFF. In DNA, the CDR3 is TGTGCCACCCCGGGGGGGGCGAATGAGCAGTTCTTC.